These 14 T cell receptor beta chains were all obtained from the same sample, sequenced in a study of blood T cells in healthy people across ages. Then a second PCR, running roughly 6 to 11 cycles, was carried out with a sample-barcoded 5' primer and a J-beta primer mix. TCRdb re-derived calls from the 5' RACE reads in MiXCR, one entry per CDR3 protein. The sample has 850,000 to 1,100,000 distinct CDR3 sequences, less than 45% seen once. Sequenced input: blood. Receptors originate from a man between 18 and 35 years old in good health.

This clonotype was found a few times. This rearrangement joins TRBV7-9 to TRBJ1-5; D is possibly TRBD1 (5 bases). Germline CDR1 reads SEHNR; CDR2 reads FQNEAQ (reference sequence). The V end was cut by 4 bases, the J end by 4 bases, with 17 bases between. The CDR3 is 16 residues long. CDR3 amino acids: CASSWSTDQGNQPQHF. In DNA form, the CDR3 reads TGTGCCAGCAGCTGGTCGACGGACCAGGGTAATCAGCCCCAGCATTTT.

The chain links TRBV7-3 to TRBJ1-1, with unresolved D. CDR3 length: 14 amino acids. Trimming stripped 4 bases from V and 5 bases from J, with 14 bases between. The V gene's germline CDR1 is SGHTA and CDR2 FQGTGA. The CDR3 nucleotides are TGTGCCAGCAGCTCCCTCACGCATAGGACTGAAGCTTTCTTT. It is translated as CASSSLTHRTEAFF.

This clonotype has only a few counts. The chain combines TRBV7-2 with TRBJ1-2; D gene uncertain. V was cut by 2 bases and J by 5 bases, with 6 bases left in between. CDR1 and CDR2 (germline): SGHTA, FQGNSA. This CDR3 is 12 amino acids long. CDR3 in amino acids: CASSLNFYGYTF. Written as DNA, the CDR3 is TGTGCCAGCAGCTTAAATTTTTATGGCTACACCTTC.

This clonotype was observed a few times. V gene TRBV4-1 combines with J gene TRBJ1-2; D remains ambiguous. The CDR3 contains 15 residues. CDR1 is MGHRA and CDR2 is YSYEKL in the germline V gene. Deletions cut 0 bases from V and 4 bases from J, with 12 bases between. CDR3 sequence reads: CASSQDDKEPYGYTF. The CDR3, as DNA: TGCGCCAGCAGCCAAGATGATAAGGAGCCCTATGGCTACACCTTC.

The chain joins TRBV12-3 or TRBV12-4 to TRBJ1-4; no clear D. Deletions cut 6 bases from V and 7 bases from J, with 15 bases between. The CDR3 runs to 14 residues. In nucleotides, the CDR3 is TGTGCCAGCAGATCAGGTGGCCGGGGTGAAAAACTGTTTTTT. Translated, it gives CASRSGGRGEKLFF.

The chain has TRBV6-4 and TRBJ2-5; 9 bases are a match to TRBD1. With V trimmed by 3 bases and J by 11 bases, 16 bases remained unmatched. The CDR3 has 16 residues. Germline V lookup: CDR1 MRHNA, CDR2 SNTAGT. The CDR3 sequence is CASSEEYGTGFDEQYF. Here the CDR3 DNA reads TGTGCCAGCAGTGAAGAGTATGGGACAGGGTTCGATGAGCAGTACTTC.

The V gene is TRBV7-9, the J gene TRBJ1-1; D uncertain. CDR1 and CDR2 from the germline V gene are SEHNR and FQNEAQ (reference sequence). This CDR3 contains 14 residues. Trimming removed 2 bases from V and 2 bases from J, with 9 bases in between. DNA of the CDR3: TGTGCCAGCAGCTTAACGACGGCAAACACTGAAGCTTTCTTT. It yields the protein CASSLTTANTEAFF.

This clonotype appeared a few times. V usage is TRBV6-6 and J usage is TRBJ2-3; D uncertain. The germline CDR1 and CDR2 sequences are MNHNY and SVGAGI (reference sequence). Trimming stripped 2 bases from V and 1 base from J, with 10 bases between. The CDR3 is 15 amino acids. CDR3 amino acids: CASSYAAAGTDTQYF. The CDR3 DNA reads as TGTGCCAGCAGTTACGCGGCGGCGGGCACAGATACGCAGTATTTT.

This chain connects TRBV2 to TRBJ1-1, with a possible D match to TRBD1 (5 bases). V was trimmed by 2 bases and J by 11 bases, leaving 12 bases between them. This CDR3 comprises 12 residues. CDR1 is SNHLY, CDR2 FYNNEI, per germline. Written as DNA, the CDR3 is TGTGCCAGCAGTGAAAGACTGGGGGGGGCTTTCTTT. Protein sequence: CASSERLGGAFF.

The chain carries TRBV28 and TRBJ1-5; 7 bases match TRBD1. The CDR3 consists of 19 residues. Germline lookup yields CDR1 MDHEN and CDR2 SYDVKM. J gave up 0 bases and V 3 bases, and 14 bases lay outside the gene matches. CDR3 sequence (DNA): TGTGCCAGCAGTTTCGTGGCGGACGGGACAGCCTTTAGCAATCAGCCCCAGCATTTT. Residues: CASSFVADGTAFSNQPQHF.

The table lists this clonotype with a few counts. The CDR3 nucleotides are TGTGCCAGCAGTTACCCGCGGCGATGGGGCTATGAGCAGTTCTTC. It specifies CASSYPRRWGYEQFF. The V call is TRBV6-2 or TRBV6-3, the J call TRBJ2-1; D may be TRBD1 (5 bases). The CDR3 loop spans 15 amino acids. Germline V gene data show CDR1 as MNHEY and CDR2 as SVGEGT. Trimming stripped 2 bases from V and 8 bases from J, with 16 bases between.

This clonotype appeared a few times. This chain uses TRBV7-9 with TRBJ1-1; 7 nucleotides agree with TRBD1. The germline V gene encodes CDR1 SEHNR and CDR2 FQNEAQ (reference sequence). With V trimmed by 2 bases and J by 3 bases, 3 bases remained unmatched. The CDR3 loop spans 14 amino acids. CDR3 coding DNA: TGTGCCAGCAGCTTAATCAGGGGGGACACTGAAGCTTTCTTT. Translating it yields CASSLIRGDTEAFF.

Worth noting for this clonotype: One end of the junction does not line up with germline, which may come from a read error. The CDR3 reads CASSLTHTGTDTLYF. CDR3 in DNA: TGCGCCAGCAGCCTAACTCATACGGGCACAGATACGCTGTATTTT. The chain has TRBV4-3 and TRBJ2-3; D ambiguous. Germline CDR1 LGHNA, CDR2 YSLEER. The CDR3 contains 15 residues.

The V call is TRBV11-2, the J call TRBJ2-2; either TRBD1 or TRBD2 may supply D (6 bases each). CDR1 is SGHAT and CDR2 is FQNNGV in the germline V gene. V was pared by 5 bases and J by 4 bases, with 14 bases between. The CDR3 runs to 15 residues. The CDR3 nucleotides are TGTGCCAGCAGCATCTTACAGGGAGGCACCGGGGAGCTGTTTTTT. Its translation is CASSILQGGTGELFF. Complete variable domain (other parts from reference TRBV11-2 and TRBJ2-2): EAGVAQSPRYKIIEKRQSVAFWCNPISGHATLYWYQQILGQGPKLLIQFQNNGVVDDSQLPKDRFSAERLKGVDSTLKIQPAKLEDSAVYLCASSILQGGTGELFFGEGSRLTVL.